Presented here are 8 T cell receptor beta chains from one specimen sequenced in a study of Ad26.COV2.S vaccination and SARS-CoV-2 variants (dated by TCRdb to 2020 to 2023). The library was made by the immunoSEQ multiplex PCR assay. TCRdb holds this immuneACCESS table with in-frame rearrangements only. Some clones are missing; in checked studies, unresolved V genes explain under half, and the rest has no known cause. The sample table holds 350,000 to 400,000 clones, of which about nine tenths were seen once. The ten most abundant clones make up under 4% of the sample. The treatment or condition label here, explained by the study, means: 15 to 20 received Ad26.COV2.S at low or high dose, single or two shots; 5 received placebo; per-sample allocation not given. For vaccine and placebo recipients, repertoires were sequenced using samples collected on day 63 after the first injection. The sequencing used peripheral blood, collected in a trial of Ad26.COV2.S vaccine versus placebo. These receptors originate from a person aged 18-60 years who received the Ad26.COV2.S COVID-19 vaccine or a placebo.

CDR3 nucleotide sequence: TGCGCCAGCAGCGCCGGAACTAGCGGGGGGGCCTACGAGCAGTACTTC. This sequence encodes CASSAGTSGGAYEQYF. The chain links TRBV5-1 to TRBJ2-7; TRBD2 agrees at 13 bases. J lost 2 bases, V lost 4 bases, and 6 bases had no gene match. The CDR3 is made up of 16 amino acids. Germline-derived CDR1 and CDR2 are SGHRS and YFSETQ. The variable domain in full, with the rest retrieved from reference TRBV5-1 and TRBJ2-7, is KAGVTQTPRYLIKTRGQQVTLSCSPISGHRSVSWYQQTPGQGLQFLFEYFSETQRNKGNFPGRFSGRQFSNSRSEMNVSTLELGDSALYLCASSAGTSGGAYEQYFGPGTRLTVT.

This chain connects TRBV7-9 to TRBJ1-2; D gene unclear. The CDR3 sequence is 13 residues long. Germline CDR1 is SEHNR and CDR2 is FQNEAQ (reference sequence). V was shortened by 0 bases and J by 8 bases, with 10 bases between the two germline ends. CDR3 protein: CASSLAMEVGYTF. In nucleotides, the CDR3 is TGTGCCAGCAGCTTAGCGATGGAAGTGGGCTACACCTTC.

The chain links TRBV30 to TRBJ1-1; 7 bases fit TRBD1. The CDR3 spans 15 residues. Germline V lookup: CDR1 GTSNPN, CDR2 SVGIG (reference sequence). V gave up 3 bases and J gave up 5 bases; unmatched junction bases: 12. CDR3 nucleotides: TGTGCCTGGAGCTTTTTCCCAGGGGGGGAAACTGAAGCTTTCTTT. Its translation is CAWSFFPGGETEAFF.

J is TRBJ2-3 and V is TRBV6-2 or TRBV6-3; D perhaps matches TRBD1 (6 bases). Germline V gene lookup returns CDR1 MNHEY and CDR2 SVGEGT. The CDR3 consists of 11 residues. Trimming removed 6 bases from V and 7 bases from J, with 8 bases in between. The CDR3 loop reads CASSDRYTQYF. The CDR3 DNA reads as TGTGCCAGCAGCGACAGGTATACGCAGTATTTT.

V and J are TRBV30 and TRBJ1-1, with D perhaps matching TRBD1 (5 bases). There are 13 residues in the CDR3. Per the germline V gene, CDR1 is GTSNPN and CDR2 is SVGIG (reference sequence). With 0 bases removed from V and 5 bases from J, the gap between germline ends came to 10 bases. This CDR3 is CAWSVSWGTEAFF. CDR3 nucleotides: TGTGCCTGGAGTGTCAGCTGGGGGACTGAAGCTTTCTTT.

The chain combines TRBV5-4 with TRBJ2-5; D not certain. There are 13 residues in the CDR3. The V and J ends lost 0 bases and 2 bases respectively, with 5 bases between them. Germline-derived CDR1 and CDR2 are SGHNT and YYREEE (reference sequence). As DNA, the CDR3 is TGTGCCAGCAGCTTGGTGAGACAAGAGACCCAGTACTTC. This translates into CASSLVRQETQYF.

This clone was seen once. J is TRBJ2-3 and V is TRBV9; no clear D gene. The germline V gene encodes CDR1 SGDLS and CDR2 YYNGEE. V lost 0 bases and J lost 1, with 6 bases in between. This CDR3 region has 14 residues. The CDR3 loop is CASSVGRGTDTQYF. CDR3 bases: TGTGCCAGCAGCGTAGGCCGGGGCACAGATACGCAGTATTTT.

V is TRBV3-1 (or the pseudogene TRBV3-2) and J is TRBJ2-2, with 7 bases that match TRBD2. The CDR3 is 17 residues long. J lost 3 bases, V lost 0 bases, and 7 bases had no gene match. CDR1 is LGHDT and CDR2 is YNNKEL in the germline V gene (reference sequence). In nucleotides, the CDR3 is TGTGCCAGCAGCCAAGAAGCGGGGAGTATTGACACCGGGGAGCTGTTTTTT. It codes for CASSQEAGSIDTGELFF.